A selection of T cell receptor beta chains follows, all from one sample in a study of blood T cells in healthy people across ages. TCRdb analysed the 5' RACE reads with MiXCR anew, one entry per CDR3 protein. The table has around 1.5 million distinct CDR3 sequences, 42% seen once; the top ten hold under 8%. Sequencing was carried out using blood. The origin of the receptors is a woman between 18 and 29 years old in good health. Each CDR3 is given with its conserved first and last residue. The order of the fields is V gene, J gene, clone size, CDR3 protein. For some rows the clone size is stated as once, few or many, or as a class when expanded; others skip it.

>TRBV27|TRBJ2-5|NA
CASSLSKQGVGETQYF
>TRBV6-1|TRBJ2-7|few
CASSTRRGGPPSYEQYF
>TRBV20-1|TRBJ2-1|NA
CSARDPREGQYNEQFF
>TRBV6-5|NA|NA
CASSWGDRDYNEQYF
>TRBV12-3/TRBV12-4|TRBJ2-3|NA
CASVLGTSGGSETDTQYF
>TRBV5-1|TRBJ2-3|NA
CASSPGGSKQTDTQYF
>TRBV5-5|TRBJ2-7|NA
CASSFSFPSSYEQYF
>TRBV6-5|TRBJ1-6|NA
CASSYASGTDNSPLHF
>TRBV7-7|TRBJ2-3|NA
CASSQADRVSDTQYF
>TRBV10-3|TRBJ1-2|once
CAISDAPGGNYGCTF
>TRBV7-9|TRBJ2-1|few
CASSPRGDALCEQFF
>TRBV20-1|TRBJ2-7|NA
CSARDSASGRGEQYF
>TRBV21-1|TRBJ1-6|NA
CASVQGSFSPLHF
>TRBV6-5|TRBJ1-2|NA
CASSFGDRAWYGYTF
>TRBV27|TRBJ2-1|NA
CASSFGPSDEQFF
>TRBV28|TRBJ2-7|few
CASSLRGGLAGNEQYF
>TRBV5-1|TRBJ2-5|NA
CASSPGGSAFQETQYF
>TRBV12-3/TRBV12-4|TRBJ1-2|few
CASSWEVDRGTNGYTF
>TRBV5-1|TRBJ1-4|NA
CASSLAGVGTNEKLFF
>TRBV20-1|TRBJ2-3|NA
CSARDLATSTDTQYF
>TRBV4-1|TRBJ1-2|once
CASGPPITNYGYTF
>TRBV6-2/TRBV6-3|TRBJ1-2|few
CASSYAVGYGYTF
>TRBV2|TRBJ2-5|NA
CASTRDSQYQETQYF
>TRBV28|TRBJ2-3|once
CASSLYPRADTQYF
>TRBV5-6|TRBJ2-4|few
CASSSASTDKNIQYF